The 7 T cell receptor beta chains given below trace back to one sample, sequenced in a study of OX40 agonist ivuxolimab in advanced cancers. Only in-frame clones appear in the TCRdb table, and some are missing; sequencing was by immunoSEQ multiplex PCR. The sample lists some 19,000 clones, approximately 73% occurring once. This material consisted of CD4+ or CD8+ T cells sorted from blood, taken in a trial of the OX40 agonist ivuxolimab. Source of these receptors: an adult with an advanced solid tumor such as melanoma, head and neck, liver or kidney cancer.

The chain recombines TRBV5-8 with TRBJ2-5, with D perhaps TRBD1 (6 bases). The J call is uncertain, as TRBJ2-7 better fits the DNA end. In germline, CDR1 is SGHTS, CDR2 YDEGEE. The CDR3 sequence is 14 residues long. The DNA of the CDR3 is TGTGCCAGCAGCTTCTTCAGGGGCCCAGGCGAGCAGTACTTC. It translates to CASSFFRGPGEQYF.

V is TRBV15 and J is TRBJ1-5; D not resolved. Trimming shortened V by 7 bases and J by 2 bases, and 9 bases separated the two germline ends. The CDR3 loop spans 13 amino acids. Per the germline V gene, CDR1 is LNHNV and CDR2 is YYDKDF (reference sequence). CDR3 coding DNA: TGTGCCACCACAGGTGGGCGCAATCAGCCCCAGCATTTT. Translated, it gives CATTGGRNQPQHF. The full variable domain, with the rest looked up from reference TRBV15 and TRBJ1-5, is DAMVIQNPRYQVTQFGKPVTLSCSQTLNHNVMYWYQQKSSQAPKLLFHYYDKDFNNEADTPDNFQSRRPNTSFCFLDIRSPGLGDTAMYLCATTGGRNQPQHFGDGTRLSIL.

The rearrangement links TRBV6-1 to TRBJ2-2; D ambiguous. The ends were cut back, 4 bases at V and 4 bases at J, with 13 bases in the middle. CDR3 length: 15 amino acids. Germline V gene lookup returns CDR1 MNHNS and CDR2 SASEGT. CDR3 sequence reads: CASSATASGTGELFF. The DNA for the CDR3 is TGTGCCAGCAGTGCGACGGCCTCGGGCACCGGGGAGCTGTTTTTT.

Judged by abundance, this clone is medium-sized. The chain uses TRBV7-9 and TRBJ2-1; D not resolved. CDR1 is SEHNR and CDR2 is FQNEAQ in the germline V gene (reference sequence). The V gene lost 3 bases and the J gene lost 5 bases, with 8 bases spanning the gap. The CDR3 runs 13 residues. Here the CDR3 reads CASSFSFDNEQFF. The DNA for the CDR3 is TGTGCCAGCAGCTTTTCATTTGACAATGAGCAGTTCTTC.

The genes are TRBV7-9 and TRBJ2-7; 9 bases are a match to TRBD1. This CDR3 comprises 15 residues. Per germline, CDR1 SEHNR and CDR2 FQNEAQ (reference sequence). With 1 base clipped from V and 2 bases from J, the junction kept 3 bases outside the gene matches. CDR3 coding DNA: TGTGCCAGCAGCTTAGTCGGGGACAGGGCCTACGAGCAGTACTTC. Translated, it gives CASSLVGDRAYEQYF.

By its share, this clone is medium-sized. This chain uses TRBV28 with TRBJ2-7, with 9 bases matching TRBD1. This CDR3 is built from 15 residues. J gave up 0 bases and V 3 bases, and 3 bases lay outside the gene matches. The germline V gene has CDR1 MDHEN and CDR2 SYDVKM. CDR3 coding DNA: TGTGCCAGCAGTTTCGGGACAGGGAGCTCCTACGAGCAGTACTTC. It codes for CASSFGTGSSYEQYF.

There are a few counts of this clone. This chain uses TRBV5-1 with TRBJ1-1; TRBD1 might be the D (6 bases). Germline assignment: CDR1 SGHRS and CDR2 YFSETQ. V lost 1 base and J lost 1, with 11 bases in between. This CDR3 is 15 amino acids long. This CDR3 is CASSLTGGENTEAFF. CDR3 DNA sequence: TGCGCCAGCAGCTTGACCGGGGGCGAGAACACTGAAGCTTTCTTT. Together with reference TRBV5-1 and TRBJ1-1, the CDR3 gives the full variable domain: KAGVTQTPRYLIKTRGQQVTLSCSPISGHRSVSWYQQTPGQGLQFLFEYFSETQRNKGNFPGRFSGRQFSNSRSEMNVSTLELGDSALYLCASSLTGGENTEAFFGQGTRLTVV.